The next 6 T cell receptor beta chains were all read from a single sample in a study of cytomegalovirus exposure and HLA in healthy donors. TCRdb keeps only in-frame clones here, not all; method: immunoSEQ multiplex PCR. The data hold approximately 80,000 clones, with over 85% observed a single time. Sequencing was performed on PBMCs. These receptors were taken from a woman aged 25-40 years in good health and CMV-seronegative.

J is TRBJ1-4 and V is TRBV7-6, with D possibly TRBD1 on 6 matching bases. The CDR3 is 15 residues long. The germline CDR1 and CDR2 sequences are SGHVS and FNYEAQ. Trimming removed 5 bases at V and 5 bases at J, with 15 bases between. The CDR3 protein is CASSTHADSNEKLFF. Written as DNA, the CDR3 is TGTGCCAGCAGCACCCACGCGGACAGCAATGAAAAACTGTTTTTT.

V gene TRBV19 combines with J gene TRBJ1-2; maybe TRBD1 (6 bases). Germline V CDR1 and CDR2: LNHDA, SQIVND (reference sequence). The CDR3 runs 14 residues. The V end was cut by 3 bases, the J end by 8 bases, with 16 bases between. The CDR3 coding sequence is TGTGCCAGTAGTATCTCTAAGGGGGACGGAGGCTACACCTTC. Its protein product is CASSISKGDGGYTF.

V gene TRBV5-7 combines with J gene TRBJ2-5, with D possibly being TRBD1 (5 bases). TRBV5-7 is designated an ORF whose function remains uncertain. V was clipped by 0 bases and J by 1 base, with 22 bases between them. The CDR3 is made up of 19 amino acids. The CDR3 nucleotides read TGTGCCAGCAGCTTGGCCAATGGTACAGGTATCCACGGCCAAGAGACCCAGTACTTC. Protein: CASSLANGTGIHGQETQYF.

The CDR3, as DNA: TGTGCCAGCAGTGCGGTCGAGCAGTTCTTC. It codes for CASSAVEQFF. The chain carries TRBV2 and TRBJ2-1, with no clear D. The V end was cut by 4 bases, the J end by 10 bases, with 5 bases between. Germline CDR1 SNHLY, CDR2 FYNNEI. This CDR3 has 10 residues.

J is TRBJ2-1 and V is TRBV10-1; 9 nucleotides align to TRBD1. Germline V gene data show CDR1 as WNHNN and CDR2 as SYGVQD (reference sequence). The CDR3 totals 16 residues. Unmatched junction bases numbered 2, after V lost 2 bases and J lost 0 bases. In DNA, the CDR3 is TGCGCCAGCAGTGAGGGACAGGGGAGCTCCTACAATGAGCAGTTCTTC. Protein product: CASSEGQGSSYNEQFF.

As to this clone: Its ends do not fully match the called genes, so a read error is possible. The chain uses TRBV5-1 and TRBJ1-2, with a possible D match to TRBD1 (5 bases). Germline values: CDR1 SGHRS, CDR2 YFSETQ. CDR3 length: 13 amino acids. The CDR3 sequence is CASSLEAGNGHTF. The CDR3 DNA sequence: TGCGCCAGCAGCTTGGAGGCAGGGAATGGCCACACCTTC.